This T cell receptor beta chain was recovered during a study of cytomegalovirus exposure and HLA in healthy donors. The PCR made use of 60 Vbeta and 13 Jbeta primers. Clones were sequenced by immunoSEQ multiplex PCR, and TCRdb holds only the in-frame ones, with some missing. Among 120,000 to 150,000 clones listed, around 77% were seen once. Trimming took off 0 bases at V and 5 bases at J, with 13 bases between the two ends. Per germline, CDR1 MNHEY and CDR2 SVGAGI. The CDR3 consists of 15 residues. This chain connects TRBV6-5 to TRBJ1-1; D unresolved. What was sequenced was PBMCs. The source is a man aged 30 to 39 in good health and CMV-seronegative. CDR3 sequence reads: CASSYSFNSGTEAFF. The CDR3 nucleotides read TGTGCCAGCAGTTACTCGTTTAACTCGGGGACTGAAGCTTTCTTT.